This T cell receptor (beta chain) was identified in a study of spatial heterogeneity in lung cancer. Study context: The approximately 67 donors had untreated early-stage non-small cell lung cancer. Unique TCR and UMI combinations averaged more than ten appearances each in raw reads.

This CDR3 is 11 amino acids long. The germline V and J ends were trimmed by 5 bases and 5 bases, with 7 bases remaining between them. Time point denoted: blood at routine non-recurrence follow-up after resection. Sequencing of whole RNA from tumor, nontumor lung or frozen PBMC involved no sorting. TCRdb analysed the 5' RACE reads with MiXCR anew, one entry per CDR3 protein. The sample holds around 98,000 distinct CDR3 sequences, just under 20% seen once. This TCR was sampled from a male donor with early-stage non-small cell lung cancer. The chain links TRBV12-3 or TRBV12-4 to TRBJ2-7; D gene unclear. The sample here was PBMCs, taken at follow-up. CDR3 region: CASSHYHEQYF. The DNA of the CDR3 is TGTGCCAGCAGTCATTACCACGAGCAGTACTTC.